This is a list of T cell receptor beta chains from one sample in a study of early T cells in non-severe SARS-CoV-2 infection. MiXCR, run by TCRdb on the 5' RACE reads, gives a single entry per CDR3 protein. The sample yields 60,000 to 70,000 distinct CDR3 sequences, around 4.6% seen once. Sequencing was carried out using whole blood. The source of these receptors is an adult who was a healthcare worker with PCR-confirmed SARS-CoV-2 infection or an uninfected control (not recorded which). The CDR3 runs from the conserved cysteine through the conserved F or W. Fields, in order: J gene, V gene, clone size, D gene, CDR3 protein, CDR3 DNA. A D gene is named only where the DNA matches it firmly. Only part of the rows carry a size: once, few, many, or a class if the clone is expanded.

J: TRBJ2-3
V: TRBV6-5
size: few
D: -
CDR3: CASRRDSGTDTQYF
DNA: TGTGCCAGCAGGCGGGACTCTGGCACAGATACGCAGTATTTT

J: TRBJ2-3
V: TRBV7-8
size: many
D: -
CDR3: CASSLGSWGGISSDTQYF
DNA: TGTGCCAGCAGCTTAGGATCTTGGGGCGGGATATCGTCAGATACGCAGTATTTT

J: TRBJ2-3
V: TRBV4-2
size: -
D: -
CDR3: CASSQDGELAGTDTQYF
DNA: TGTGCCAGCAGCCAAGATGGAGAGTTAGCGGGCACAGATACGCAGTATTTT

J: TRBJ1-1
V: TRBV14
size: few
D: -
CDR3: CASSQELSSNTEAFF
DNA: TGTGCCAGCAGCCAAGAGCTGTCTTCGAACACTGAAGCTTTCTTT

J: TRBJ2-1
V: TRBV29-1
size: many
D: TRBD2
CDR3: CSVGLAGGVYNEQFF
DNA: TGCAGCGTTGGTCTAGCGGGAGGGGTATACAATGAGCAGTTCTTC

J: TRBJ2-2
V: TRBV24-1
size: many
D: -
CDR3: CATSRGKGTGELFF
DNA: TGTGCCACCAGCCGGGGGAAGGGCACCGGGGAGCTGTTTTTT

J: TRBJ2-2
V: TRBV9
size: few
D: TRBD2
CDR3: CASSGTSGWTGELFF
DNA: TGTGCCAGCAGCGGGACTAGCGGGTGGACCGGGGAGCTGTTTTTT

J: TRBJ2-2
V: TRBV2
size: -
D: -
CDR3: CASSESGVSTGELFF
DNA: TGTGCCAGCAGTGAATCGGGGGTGAGCACCGGGGAGCTGTTTTTT

J: TRBJ1-2
V: TRBV2
size: many
D: -
CDR3: CASSEVTASNYGYTF
DNA: TGTGCCAGCAGTGAAGTAACAGCCAGTAACTATGGCTACACCTTC

J: TRBJ1-1
V: TRBV20-1
size: many
D: -
CDR3: CSASKAGTEAFF
DNA: TGCAGTGCTTCAAAGGCCGGGACGGAAGCTTTCTTT

J: TRBJ2-7
V: TRBV5-1
size: many
D: -
CDR3: CASSSQGGVYEQYF
DNA: TGCGCCAGCAGCTCACAGGGAGGGGTCTACGAGCAGTACTTC

J: TRBJ1-2
V: TRBV18
size: -
D: TRBD1
CDR3: CASSPGQGHGYTF
DNA: TGTGCCAGCTCACCGGGACAGGGGCATGGCTACACCTTC

J: TRBJ2-4
V: TRBV5-1
size: many
D: -
CDR3: CAILGEVAKNIQYF
DNA: TGCGCCATCCTTGGGGAAGTAGCCAAAAACATTCAGTACTTC

J: TRBJ2-1
V: TRBV13
size: many
D: -
CDR3: CASSFYNEQFF
DNA: TGTGCCAGCAGCTTCTACAATGAGCAGTTCTTC

J: TRBJ2-5
V: TRBV7-2
size: many
D: -
CDR3: CASSLGPLGETQYF
DNA: TGTGCCAGCAGCTTAGGTCCCCTTGGAGAGACCCAGTACTTC

J: TRBJ2-1
V: TRBV12-5
size: few
D: -
CDR3: CASGLVPGSISEQFF
DNA: TGTGCTAGTGGTTTGGTACCGGGCTCGATCAGTGAGCAGTTCTTC

J: TRBJ1-2
V: TRBV7-2
size: many
D: TRBD1
CDR3: CASSSGQGAHDDGYTF
DNA: TGTGCCAGCAGCTCGGGACAGGGGGCGCATGATGATGGCTACACCTTC

J: TRBJ1-1
V: TRBV6-5
size: many
D: -
CDR3: CASSSGYTSREGLRTTEAFF
DNA: TGTGCCAGCAGTTCTGGATACACCTCCAGGGAAGGACTCCGGACCACTGAAGCTTTCTTT

J: TRBJ2-2
V: TRBV18
size: many
D: -
CDR3: CASQGVRGTGELFF
DNA: TGTGCCAGCCAAGGCGTGAGGGGAACCGGGGAGCTGTTTTTT

J: TRBJ1-2
V: TRBV10-2
size: many
D: -
CDR3: CASSDISGRNYGYTF
DNA: TGCGCCAGCAGTGACATTTCCGGGCGAAACTATGGCTACACCTTC

J: TRBJ2-7
V: TRBV5-5
size: many
D: TRBD2
CDR3: CASSLWAGDYEQYF
DNA: TGTGCCAGCAGCTTGTGGGCGGGAGACTACGAGCAGTACTTC

J: TRBJ1-4
V: TRBV30
size: -
D: TRBD1
CDR3: CAWSGTSTGGTKKLFF
DNA: TGTGCCTGGAGTGGAACCTCGACAGGGGGTACGAAAAAACTGTTTTTT